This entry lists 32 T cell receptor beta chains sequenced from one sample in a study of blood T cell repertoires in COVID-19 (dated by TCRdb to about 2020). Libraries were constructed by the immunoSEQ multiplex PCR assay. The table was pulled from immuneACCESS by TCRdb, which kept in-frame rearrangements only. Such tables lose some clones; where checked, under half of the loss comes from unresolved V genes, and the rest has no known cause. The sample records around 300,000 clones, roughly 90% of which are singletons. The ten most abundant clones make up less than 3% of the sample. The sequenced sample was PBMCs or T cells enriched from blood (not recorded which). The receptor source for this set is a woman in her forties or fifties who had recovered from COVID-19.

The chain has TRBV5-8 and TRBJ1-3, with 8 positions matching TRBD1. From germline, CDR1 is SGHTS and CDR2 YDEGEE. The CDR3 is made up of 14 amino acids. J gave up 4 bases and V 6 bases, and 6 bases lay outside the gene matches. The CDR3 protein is CASTNRGIGNTIYF. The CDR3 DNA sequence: TGTGCCAGCACTAACAGGGGGATCGGAAACACCATATATTTT.

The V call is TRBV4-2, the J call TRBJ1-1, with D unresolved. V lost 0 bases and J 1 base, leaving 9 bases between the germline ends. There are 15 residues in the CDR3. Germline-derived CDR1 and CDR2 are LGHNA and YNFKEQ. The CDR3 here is CASSQDPGRNTEAFF. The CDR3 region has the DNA TGTGCCAGCAGCCAAGATCCGGGGAGGAACACTGAAGCTTTCTTT.

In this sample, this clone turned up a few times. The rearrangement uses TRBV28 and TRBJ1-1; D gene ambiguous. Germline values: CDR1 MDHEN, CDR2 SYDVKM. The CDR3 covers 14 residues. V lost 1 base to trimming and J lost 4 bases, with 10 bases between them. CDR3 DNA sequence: TGTGCCAGCAGTTTATACGGGGTTGGCACTGAAGCTTTCTTT. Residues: CASSLYGVGTEAFF. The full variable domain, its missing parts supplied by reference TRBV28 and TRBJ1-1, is DVKVTQSSRYLVKRTGEKVFLECVQDMDHENMFWYRQDPGLGLRLIYFSYDVKMKEKGDIPEGYSVSREKKERFSLILESASTNQTSMYLCASSLYGVGTEAFFGQGTRLTVV.

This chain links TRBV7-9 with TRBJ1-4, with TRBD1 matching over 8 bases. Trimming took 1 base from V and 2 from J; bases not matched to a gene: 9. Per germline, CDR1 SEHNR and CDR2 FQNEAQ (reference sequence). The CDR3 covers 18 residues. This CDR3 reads CASSLVRTGILTNEKLFF. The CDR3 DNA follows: TGTGCCAGCAGCTTAGTCCGGACAGGGATTTTGACTAATGAAAAACTGTTTTTT.

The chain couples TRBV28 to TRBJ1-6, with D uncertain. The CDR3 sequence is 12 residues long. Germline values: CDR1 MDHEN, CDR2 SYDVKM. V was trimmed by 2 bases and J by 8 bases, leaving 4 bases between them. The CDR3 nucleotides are TGTGCCAGCAGTTTAATCGATTCACCCCTCCACTTT. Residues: CASSLIDSPLHF.

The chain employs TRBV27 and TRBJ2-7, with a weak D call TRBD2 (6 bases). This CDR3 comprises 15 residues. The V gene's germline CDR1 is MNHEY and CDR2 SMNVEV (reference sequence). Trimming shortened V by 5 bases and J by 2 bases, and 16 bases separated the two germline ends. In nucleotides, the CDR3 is TGTGCCAGCAGTCTAAGTGGGAGGATTACCTACGAGCAGTACTTC. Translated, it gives CASSLSGRITYEQYF.

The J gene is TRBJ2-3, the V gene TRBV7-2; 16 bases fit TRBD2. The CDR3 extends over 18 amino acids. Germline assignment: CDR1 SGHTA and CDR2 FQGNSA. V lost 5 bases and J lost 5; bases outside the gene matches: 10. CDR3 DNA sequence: TGTGCCAGCAGCCGCATCCCGGGACTAGCGGGAGGGCTAGATACGCAGTATTTT. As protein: CASSRIPGLAGGLDTQYF.

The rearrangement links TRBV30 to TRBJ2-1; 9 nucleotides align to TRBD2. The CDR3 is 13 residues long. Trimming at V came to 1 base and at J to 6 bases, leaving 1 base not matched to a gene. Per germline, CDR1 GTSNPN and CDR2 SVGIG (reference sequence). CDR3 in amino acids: CAWSGGRVNEQFF. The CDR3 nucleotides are TGTGCCTGGAGTGGCGGGAGGGTCAATGAGCAGTTCTTC.

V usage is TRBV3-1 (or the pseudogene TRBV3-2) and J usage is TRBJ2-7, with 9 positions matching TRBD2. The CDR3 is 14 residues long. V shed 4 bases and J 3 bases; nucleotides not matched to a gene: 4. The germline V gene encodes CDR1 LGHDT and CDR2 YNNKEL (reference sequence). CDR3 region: CASSRIAGVYEQYF. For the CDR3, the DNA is TGTGCCAGCAGCCGAATAGCGGGAGTCTACGAGCAGTACTTC.

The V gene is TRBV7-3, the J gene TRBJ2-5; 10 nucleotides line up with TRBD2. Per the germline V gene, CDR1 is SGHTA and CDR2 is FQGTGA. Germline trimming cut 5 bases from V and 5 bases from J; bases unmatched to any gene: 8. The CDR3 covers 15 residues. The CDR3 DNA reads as TGTGCCAGCAGCCTAGCGGGAGCGGCTGGGGAGACCCAGTACTTC. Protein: CASSLAGAAGETQYF. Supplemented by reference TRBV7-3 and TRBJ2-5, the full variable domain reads GAGVSQTPSNKVTEKGKYVELRCDPISGHTALYWYRQSLGQGPEFLIYFQGTGAADDSGLPNDRFFAVRPEGSVSTLKIQRTERGDSAVYLCASSLAGAAGETQYFGPGTRLLVL.

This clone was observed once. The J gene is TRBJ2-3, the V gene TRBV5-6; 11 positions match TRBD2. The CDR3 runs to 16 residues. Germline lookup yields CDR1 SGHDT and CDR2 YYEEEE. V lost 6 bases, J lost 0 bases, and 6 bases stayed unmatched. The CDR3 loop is CASIILAGDSTDTQYF. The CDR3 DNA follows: TGTGCCAGCATCATACTAGCGGGAGATAGCACAGATACGCAGTATTTT.

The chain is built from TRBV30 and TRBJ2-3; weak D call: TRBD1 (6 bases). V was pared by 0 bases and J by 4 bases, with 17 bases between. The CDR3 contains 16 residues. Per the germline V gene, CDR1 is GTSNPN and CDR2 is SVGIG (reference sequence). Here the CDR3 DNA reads TGTGCCTGGAGTGTACTCCCCTCCCCAGGGGCAGATACGCAGTATTTT. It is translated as CAWSVLPSPGADTQYF.

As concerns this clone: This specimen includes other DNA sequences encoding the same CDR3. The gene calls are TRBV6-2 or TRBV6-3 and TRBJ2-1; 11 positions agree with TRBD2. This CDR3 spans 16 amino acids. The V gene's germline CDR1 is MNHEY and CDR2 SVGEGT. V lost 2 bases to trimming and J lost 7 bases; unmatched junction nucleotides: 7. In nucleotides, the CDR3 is TGTGCCAGCAGTTACCCACTAGCGGGAGTTATTAATGAGCAGTTCTTC. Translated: CASSYPLAGVINEQFF.

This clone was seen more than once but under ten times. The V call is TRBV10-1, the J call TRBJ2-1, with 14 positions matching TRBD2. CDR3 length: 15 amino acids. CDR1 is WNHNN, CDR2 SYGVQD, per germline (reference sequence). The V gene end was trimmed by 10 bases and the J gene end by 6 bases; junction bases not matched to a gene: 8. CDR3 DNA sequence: TGCGCCACTAACCCGGGACTAGCGGGAGCCAATGAGCAGTTCTTC. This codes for CATNPGLAGANEQFF.

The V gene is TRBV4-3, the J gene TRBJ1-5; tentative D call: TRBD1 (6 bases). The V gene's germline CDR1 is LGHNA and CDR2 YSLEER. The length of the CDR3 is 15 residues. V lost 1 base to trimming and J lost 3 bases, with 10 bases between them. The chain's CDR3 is CASSQGQGTNQPQHF. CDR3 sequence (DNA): TGCGCCAGCAGCCAAGGGCAGGGGACCAATCAGCCCCAGCATTTT.

The CDR3 nucleotides read TGCAGTGCTACTAGTTCAGCCGAGCAGTACTTC. Protein sequence: CSATSSAEQYF. The V call is TRBV20-1, the J call TRBJ2-7; D is uncertain. Per the germline V gene, CDR1 is DFQATT and CDR2 is SNEGSKA (reference sequence). Trimming removed 4 bases from V and 6 bases from J, with 10 bases in between. This CDR3 spans 11 amino acids.

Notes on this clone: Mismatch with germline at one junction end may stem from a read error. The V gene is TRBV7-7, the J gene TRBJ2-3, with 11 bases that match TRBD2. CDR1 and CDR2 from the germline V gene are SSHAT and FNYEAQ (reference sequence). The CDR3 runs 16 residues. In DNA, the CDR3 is TGTGCTAGCAGCTTAGGACTAGCGGGCACCAGGGATACGCAGTATTTT. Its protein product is CASSLGLAGTRDTQYF.

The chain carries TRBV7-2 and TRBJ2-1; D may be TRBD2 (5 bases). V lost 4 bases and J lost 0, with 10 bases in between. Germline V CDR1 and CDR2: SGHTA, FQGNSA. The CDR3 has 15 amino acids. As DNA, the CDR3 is TGTGCCAGCAGCTCGGGGATTAGCTCCTACAATGAGCAGTTCTTC. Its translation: CASSSGISSYNEQFF. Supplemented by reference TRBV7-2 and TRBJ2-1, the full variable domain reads GAGVSQSPSNKVTEKGKDVELRCDPISGHTALYWYRQSLGQGLEFLIYFQGNSAPDKSGLPSDRFSAERTGGSVSTLTIQRTQQEDSAVYLCASSSGISSYNEQFFGPGTRLTVL.

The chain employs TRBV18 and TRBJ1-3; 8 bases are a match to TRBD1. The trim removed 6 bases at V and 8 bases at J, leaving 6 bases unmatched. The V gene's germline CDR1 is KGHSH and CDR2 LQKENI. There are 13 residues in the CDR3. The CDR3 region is CASSLGQVDTIYF. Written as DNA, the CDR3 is TGTGCCAGCTCCCTGGGACAGGTCGACACCATATATTTT.

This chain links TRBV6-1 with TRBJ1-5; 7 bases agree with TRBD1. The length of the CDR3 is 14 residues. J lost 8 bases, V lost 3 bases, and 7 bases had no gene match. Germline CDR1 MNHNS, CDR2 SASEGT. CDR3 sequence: CASSEGQTREPQHF. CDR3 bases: TGTGCCAGCAGTGAGGGACAGACGAGGGAGCCCCAGCATTTT.

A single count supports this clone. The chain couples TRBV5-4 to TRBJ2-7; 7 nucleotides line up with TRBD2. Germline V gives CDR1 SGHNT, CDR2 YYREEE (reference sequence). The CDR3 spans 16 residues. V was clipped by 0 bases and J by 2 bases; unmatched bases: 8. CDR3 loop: CASSLESVGTTYEQYF. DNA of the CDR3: TGTGCCAGCAGCTTGGAGTCTGTCGGGACTACCTACGAGCAGTACTTC.

The CDR3 loop is CASSSWEMVRHEQFF. The CDR3 nucleotides are TGTGCCAGCAGCTCCTGGGAGATGGTACGTCATGAGCAGTTCTTC. V gene TRBV27 combines with J gene TRBJ2-1, with a tentative D call TRBD2 (5 bases). The germline gives CDR1 MNHEY, CDR2 SMNVEV (reference sequence). CDR3 length: 15 amino acids. Trimming stripped 6 bases from V and 8 bases from J, with 20 bases between.

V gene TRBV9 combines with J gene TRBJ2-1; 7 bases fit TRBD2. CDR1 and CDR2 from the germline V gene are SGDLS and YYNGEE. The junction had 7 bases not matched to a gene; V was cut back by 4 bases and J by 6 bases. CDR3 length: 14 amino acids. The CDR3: CASSKQRESNEQFF. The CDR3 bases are TGTGCCAGCAGCAAACAGCGGGAATCCAATGAGCAGTTCTTC.

CDR3 sequence: CASSQWGTSGSKYEQYF. Here the CDR3 DNA reads TGTGCCAGCAGCCAATGGGGGACTAGCGGATCAAAATACGAGCAGTACTTC. The rearrangement uses TRBV16 and TRBJ2-7, with 11 positions matching TRBD2. Per the germline V gene, CDR1 is KGHSY and CDR2 is FQNENV. CDR3 length equals 17 residues. V was pared by 1 base and J by 4 bases, with 9 bases of the junction left unmatched.

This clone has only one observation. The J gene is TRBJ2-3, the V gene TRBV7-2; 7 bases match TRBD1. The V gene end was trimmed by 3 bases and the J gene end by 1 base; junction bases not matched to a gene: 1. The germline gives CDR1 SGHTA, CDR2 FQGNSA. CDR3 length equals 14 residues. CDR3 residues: CASSFDRGTDTQYF. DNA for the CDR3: TGTGCCAGCAGCTTTGACAGGGGCACAGATACGCAGTATTTT.

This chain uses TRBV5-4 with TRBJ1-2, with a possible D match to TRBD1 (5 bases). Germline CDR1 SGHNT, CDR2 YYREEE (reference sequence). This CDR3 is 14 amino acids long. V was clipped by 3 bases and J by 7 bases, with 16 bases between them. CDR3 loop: CASSWGDGGTGYTF. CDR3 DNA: TGTGCCAGCAGCTGGGGGGACGGGGGTACTGGCTACACCTTC.

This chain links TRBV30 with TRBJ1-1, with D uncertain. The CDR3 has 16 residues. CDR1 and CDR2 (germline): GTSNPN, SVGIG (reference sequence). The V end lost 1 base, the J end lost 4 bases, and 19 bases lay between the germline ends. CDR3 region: CAWSGRGLGLVTEAFF. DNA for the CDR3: TGTGCCTGGAGTGGACGGGGTTTGGGATTGGTCACTGAAGCTTTCTTT. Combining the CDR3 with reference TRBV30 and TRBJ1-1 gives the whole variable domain SQTIHQWPATLVQPVGSPLSLECTVEGTSNPNLYWYRQAAGRGLQLLFYSVGIGQISSEVPQNLSASRPQDRQFILSSKKLLLSDSGFYLCAWSGRGLGLVTEAFFGQGTRLTVV.

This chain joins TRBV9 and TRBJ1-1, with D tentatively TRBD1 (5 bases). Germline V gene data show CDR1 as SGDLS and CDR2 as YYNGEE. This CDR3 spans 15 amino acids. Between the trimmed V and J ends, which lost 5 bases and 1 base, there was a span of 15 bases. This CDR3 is CASRPGGATNTEAFF. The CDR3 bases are TGTGCCAGCAGACCGGGAGGGGCGACGAACACTGAAGCTTTCTTT.

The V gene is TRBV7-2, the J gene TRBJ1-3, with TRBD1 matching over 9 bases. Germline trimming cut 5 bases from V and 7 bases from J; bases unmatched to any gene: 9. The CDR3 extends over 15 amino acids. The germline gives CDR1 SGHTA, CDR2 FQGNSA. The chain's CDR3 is CASSGGQGIGNTIYF. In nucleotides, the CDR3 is TGTGCCAGCAGCGGGGGACAGGGTATCGGTAACACCATATATTTT.

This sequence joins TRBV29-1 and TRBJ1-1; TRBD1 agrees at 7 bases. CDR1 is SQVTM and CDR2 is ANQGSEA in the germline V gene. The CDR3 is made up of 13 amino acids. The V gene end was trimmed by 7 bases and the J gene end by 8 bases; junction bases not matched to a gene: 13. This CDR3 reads CSAGGDGTEEAFF. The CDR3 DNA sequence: TGCAGCGCGGGGGGGGACGGGACAGAAGAAGCTTTCTTT.

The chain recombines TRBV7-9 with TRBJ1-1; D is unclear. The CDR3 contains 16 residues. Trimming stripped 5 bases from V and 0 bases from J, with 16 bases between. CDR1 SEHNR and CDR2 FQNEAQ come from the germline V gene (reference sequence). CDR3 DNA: TGTGCCAGCAGCCGACTGCATCCGAGTATGAACACTGAAGCTTTCTTT. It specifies CASSRLHPSMNTEAFF.

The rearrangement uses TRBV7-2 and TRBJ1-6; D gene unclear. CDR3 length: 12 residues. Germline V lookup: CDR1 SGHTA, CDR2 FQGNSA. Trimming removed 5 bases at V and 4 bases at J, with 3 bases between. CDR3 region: CASSPYNSPLHF. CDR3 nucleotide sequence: TGTGCCAGCAGCCCATATAATTCACCCCTCCACTTT.